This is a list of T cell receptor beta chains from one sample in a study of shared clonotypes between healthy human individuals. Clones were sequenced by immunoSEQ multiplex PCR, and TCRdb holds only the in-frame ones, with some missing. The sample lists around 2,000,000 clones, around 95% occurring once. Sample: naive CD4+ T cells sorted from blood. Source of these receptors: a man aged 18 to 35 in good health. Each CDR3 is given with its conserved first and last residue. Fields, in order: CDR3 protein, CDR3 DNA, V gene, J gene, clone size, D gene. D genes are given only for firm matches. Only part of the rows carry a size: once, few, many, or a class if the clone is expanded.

CASGFGGTSVKNIQYF	TGTGCTAGTGGTTTTGGCGGGACTAGCGTCAAAAACATTCAGTACTTC	TRBV12-5	TRBJ2-4	NA	TRBD2
CASSAYRAVINTIYF	TGTGCCAGCAGTGCATATAGGGCGGTTATCAACACCATATATTTT	TRBV2	TRBJ1-3	many	NA
CASSLFQTDSGANVLTF	TGCGCCAGCAGCTTGTTCCAGACAGACTCTGGGGCCAACGTCCTGACTTTC	TRBV5-1	TRBJ2-6	NA	NA
CASRGYSGANVLTF	TGTGCCAGTAGGGGATACTCTGGGGCCAACGTCCTGACTTTC	TRBV19	TRBJ2-6	NA	NA
CASSTQATSGGATKNIQYF	TGTGCCAGCAGCACCCAGGCGACTAGCGGGGGGGCGACCAAAAACATTCAGTACTTC	TRBV7-8	TRBJ2-4	NA	TRBD2
CASSVGQGAQYF	TGTGCCAGCAGCGTAGGCCAGGGGGCCCAGTACTTC	TRBV9	TRBJ2-5	NA	TRBD1
CASSLTASTFTGELFF	TGTGCCAGCAGCTTAACCGCCTCGACTTTCACCGGGGAGCTGTTTTTT	TRBV7-3	TRBJ2-2	NA	NA
CASSIPGQVLVYTF	TGTGCCAGTAGTATCCCCGGACAGGTGCTTGTCTACACCTTC	TRBV19	TRBJ1-2	NA	TRBD1
CASSQETGNTIYF	TGCGCCAGCAGCCAAGAAACTGGAAACACCATATATTTT	TRBV4-3	TRBJ1-3	once	NA
CAISEWDRGNEKLFF	TGTGCCATCAGTGAGTGGGACAGGGGTAATGAAAAACTGTTTTTT	TRBV10-3	TRBJ1-4	NA	TRBD1
CASSLVTLGGSEKLFF	TGCGCCAGCAGCTTGGTAACGCTCGGGGGCTCTGAAAAACTGTTTTTT	TRBV5-1	TRBJ1-4	NA	NA
CASSPTGPTVPGELFF	TGTGCCAGCAGCCCGACGGGACCCACGGTACCCGGGGAGCTGTTTTTT	TRBV7-2	TRBJ2-2	NA	NA
CASSQGNMNTEAFF	TGCGCCAGCAGCCAAGGAAATATGAACACTGAAGCTTTCTTT	TRBV4-3	TRBJ1-1	NA	NA
CASSVRDSSYNEQFF	TGTGCCAGCAGTGTAAGGGACTCCTCGTACAATGAGCAGTTCTTC	TRBV6-4	TRBJ2-1	once	NA
CASGWWDRVSGELFF	TGTGCTAGTGGTTGGTGGGACAGGGTGTCCGGGGAGCTGTTTTTT	TRBV12-5	TRBJ2-2	NA	TRBD1
CASSPITGSNTEAFF	TGCGCCAGCAGCCCAATAACGGGGTCTAACACTGAAGCTTTCTTT	TRBV5-1	TRBJ1-1	NA	NA
CASSYGTSGIQETQYF	TGTGCCAGCAGTTACGGGACTAGCGGGATTCAAGAGACCCAGTACTTC	TRBV6-5	TRBJ2-5	once	TRBD2
CASSPTGTGDQPQHF	TGCGCCAGCTCCCCAACCGGGACAGGGGATCAGCCCCAGCATTTT	TRBV5-1	TRBJ1-5	NA	TRBD1
CASSRDRDSEQYF	TGTGCCAGCAGTCGAGACAGGGACTCCGAGCAGTACTTC	TRBV28	TRBJ2-7	NA	NA
CASSLPSGRDTQYF	TGCGCCAGCAGCCTACCTAGCGGGAGGGATACGCAGTATTTT	TRBV5-1	TRBJ2-3	NA	TRBD2
CASSQVRSGARETQYF	TGTGCCAGCAGCCAAGTTCGTAGCGGGGCCCGGGAGACCCAGTACTTC	TRBV14	TRBJ2-5	NA	TRBD2
CAISLGQGSSYEQYF	TGTGCCATCAGTCTGGGACAGGGTAGCTCCTACGAGCAGTACTTC	TRBV10-3	TRBJ2-7	NA	TRBD1
CASSATYGRSSGNTIYF	TGTGCCAGCTCAGCCACTTACGGACGGAGCTCTGGAAACACCATATATTTT	TRBV18	TRBJ1-3	NA	NA
CASSPGTSGPQYF	TGTGCCAGCAGCCCCGGGACTAGCGGCCCGCAGTACTTC	TRBV7-8	TRBJ2-7	NA	TRBD2
CASSPRGQLSNQPQHF	TGTGCCAGCAGTCCGAGGGGGCAGTTGAGCAATCAGCCCCAGCATTTT	TRBV2	TRBJ1-5	NA	TRBD1
CASSLEGTGADTQYF	TGTGCCAGCAGCTTAGAAGGCACGGGGGCAGATACGCAGTATTTT	TRBV7-9	TRBJ2-3	NA	NA
CASSPGGTGGTYGYTF	TGTGCCAGCTCCCCAGGAGGGACAGGGGGCACCTATGGCTACACCTTC	TRBV18	TRBJ1-2	NA	TRBD1
CASSLPGAPGANVLTF	TGTGCCAGCAGCTTGCCGGGGGCGCCAGGGGCCAACGTCCTGACTTTC	TRBV5-4	TRBJ2-6	NA	NA
CASSQTGGNSPLHF	TGTGCCAGCAGCCAGACAGGGGGGAATTCACCCCTCCACTTT	TRBV7-3	TRBJ1-6	few	TRBD1
CASSPTQGSSGNTIYF	TGTGCCAGCAGCCCCACTCAGGGCAGCTCTGGAAACACCATATATTTT	TRBV9	TRBJ1-3	NA	NA
CAWSASGGDTQYF	TGTGCCTGGAGTGCGTCGGGAGGAGATACGCAGTATTTT	TRBV30	TRBJ2-3	NA	TRBD2
CASSQDRSSSYEQYF	TGTGCCAGCAGTCAGGACAGGTCTAGCTCCTACGAGCAGTACTTC	TRBV7-2	TRBJ2-7	NA	TRBD1
CAWTRDRGSWGEKLFF	TGTGCCTGGACCCGGGACAGGGGTTCATGGGGTGAAAAACTGTTTTTT	TRBV30	TRBJ1-4	NA	TRBD1
CASSLAIVSHEQYF	TGCGCCAGCAGCTTGGCGATAGTATCCCACGAGCAGTACTTC	TRBV5-1	TRBJ2-7	NA	NA
CAWSGGGHYGYTF	TGTGCCTGGAGCGGAGGGGGGCACTATGGCTACACCTTC	TRBV30	TRBJ1-2	NA	NA
CASSPSPPSYTGGTEAFF	TGTGCCAGCTCACCATCACCCCCTTCATATACAGGGGGCACTGAAGCTTTCTTT	TRBV18	TRBJ1-1	NA	TRBD1
CASSPTGTRINEQFF	TGTGCCAGCAGCCCTACCGGGACTAGAATCAATGAGCAGTTCTTC	TRBV27	TRBJ2-1	NA	TRBD2
CASSGTGSYGYTF	TGTGCCAGCAGCGGTACGGGTAGCTATGGCTACACCTTC	TRBV7-9	TRBJ1-2	NA	NA
CASSSKIASPSTDTQYF	TGTGCCAGCAGCTCAAAGATAGCGTCTCCTAGCACAGATACGCAGTATTTT	TRBV7-9	TRBJ2-3	NA	NA
CASSQARVLNTGELFF	TGTGCCAGCAGCCAAGCGAGGGTGCTGAACACCGGGGAGCTGTTTTTT	TRBV14	TRBJ2-2	NA	NA
CASSPGLQETQYF	TGTGCCAGCTCACCAGGGTTGCAAGAGACCCAGTACTTC	TRBV18	TRBJ2-5	NA	NA
CASSLQETQYF	TGTGCCAGCAGCTTGCAAGAGACCCAGTACTTC	TRBV5-6	TRBJ2-5	NA	NA
CASSLISGRQETQYF	TGTGCCAGCAGCTTAATTAGCGGGAGGCAAGAGACCCAGTACTTC	TRBV11-2	TRBJ2-5	NA	TRBD2
CASSVGVGQGANTGELFF	TGTGCCAGCAGCGTAGGTGTGGGACAGGGGGCGAACACCGGGGAGCTGTTTTTT	TRBV9	TRBJ2-2	NA	TRBD1